This is a list of T cell receptor beta chains from one sample in a study of T-cell reconstitution after alpha-beta-depleted transplantation in children. A single record per CDR3 protein comes from TCRdb applying MiXCR to the PCR reads. The sample yields more than 200,000 distinct CDR3 sequences, more than 20% seen once. The sequencing here drew on PBMCs, taken before TCRalphabeta/CD19-depleted stem cell transplant. Receptor source: a girl aged 2-9 years with Fanconi anemia, due to receive a stem cell transplant. Both conserved end residues are part of each CDR3. The D gene is left open where the match is weak. Clone sizes are given selectively: once, few, many, or a class where the clone is expanded.

V gene: TRBV5-5
D gene: TRBD1
clone size: many
J gene: TRBJ1-1
CDR3 protein: CASSSDDRGGNTEAFF
CDR3 DNA: TGTGCCAGCAGCTCTGATGACAGGGGAGGAAACACTGAAGCTTTCTTT

V gene: TRBV5-1
D gene: -
clone size: -
J gene: TRBJ2-7
CDR3 protein: CASSLSLATIEQYF
CDR3 DNA: TGCGCCAGCAGCTTGAGTCTAGCTACGATTGAGCAGTACTTC

V gene: TRBV20-1
D gene: -
clone size: -
J gene: TRBJ2-7
CDR3 protein: CSGVDTHYEQYF
CDR3 DNA: TGCAGTGGTGTCGACACTCACTACGAGCAGTACTTC

V gene: TRBV6-4
D gene: TRBD2
clone size: -
J gene: TRBJ2-1
CDR3 protein: CAHNPRSGLGWVNNEQFF
CDR3 DNA: TGTGCCCATAATCCCAGATCGGGACTAGGTTGGGTCAACAATGAGCAGTTCTTC

V gene: TRBV12-3/TRBV12-4
D gene: -
clone size: many
J gene: TRBJ2-1
CDR3 protein: CASSSGNEQFF
CDR3 DNA: TGTGCCAGCAGTTCCGGCAATGAGCAGTTCTTC

V gene: TRBV28
D gene: TRBD1
clone size: many
J gene: TRBJ2-3
CDR3 protein: CASSPAGTGGADTQYF
CDR3 DNA: TGTGCCAGCAGTCCAGCCGGGACAGGGGGCGCAGATACGCAGTATTTT

V gene: TRBV5-1
D gene: TRBD2
clone size: many
J gene: TRBJ2-7
CDR3 protein: CASSLGGLAGSIEQYF
CDR3 DNA: TGCGCCAGCAGCTTGGGAGGACTAGCGGGATCTATCGAGCAGTACTTC

V gene: TRBV20-1
D gene: -
clone size: -
J gene: TRBJ1-5
CDR3 protein: CSARNRGSNQPQHF
CDR3 DNA: TGCAGTGCTAGAAACCGCGGTAGCAATCAGCCCCAGCATTTT

V gene: TRBV6-4
D gene: TRBD2
clone size: -
J gene: TRBJ2-1
CDR3 protein: CASSGTSARSYNEQFF
CDR3 DNA: TGTGCCAGCAGCGGGACTAGTGCCCGCTCCTACAATGAGCAGTTCTTC

V gene: TRBV29-1
D gene: -
clone size: few
J gene: TRBJ1-1
CDR3 protein: CSVQGRGTEAFF
CDR3 DNA: TGCAGCGTTCAGGGTAGGGGGACTGAAGCTTTCTTT

V gene: TRBV7-3
D gene: -
clone size: -
J gene: TRBJ2-7
CDR3 protein: CASSLEGRGFSEQYF
CDR3 DNA: TGTGCCAGCAGCTTGGAGGGGCGTGGATTTAGCGAGCAGTACTTC

V gene: TRBV21-1
D gene: -
clone size: few
J gene: TRBJ2-7
CDR3 protein: CASSKGTELAGSSYEQYF
CDR3 DNA: TGTGCCAGCAGCAAAGGTACGGAGCTAGCGGGTTCTTCCTACGAGCAGTACTTC

V gene: TRBV27
D gene: TRBD1
clone size: -
J gene: TRBJ1-4
CDR3 protein: CASRNRGVNEKLFF
CDR3 DNA: TGTGCCAGCAGAAACAGGGGAGTAAATGAAAAACTGTTTTTT

V gene: TRBV27
D gene: -
clone size: many
J gene: TRBJ2-7
CDR3 protein: CASISVWGEQYF
CDR3 DNA: TGTGCCAGCATCTCTGTCTGGGGTGAGCAGTACTTC

V gene: TRBV9
D gene: TRBD2
clone size: many
J gene: TRBJ2-1
CDR3 protein: CASSVGASGTGTYNEQFF
CDR3 DNA: TGTGCCAGCAGCGTAGGGGCTAGCGGGACGGGAACCTACAATGAGCAGTTCTTC

V gene: TRBV29-1
D gene: TRBD2
clone size: many
J gene: TRBJ2-1
CDR3 protein: CSVAGTSANEQFF
CDR3 DNA: TGCAGCGTTGCCGGGACTAGCGCCAATGAGCAGTTCTTC

V gene: TRBV20-1
D gene: TRBD2
clone size: few
J gene: TRBJ2-3
CDR3 protein: CSAKTGTSPDTQYF
CDR3 DNA: TGCAGTGCCAAAACCGGGACTAGCCCAGATACGCAGTATTTT

V gene: TRBV3-1
D gene: TRBD2
clone size: many
J gene: TRBJ2-5
CDR3 protein: CASSHWGRAKETQYF
CDR3 DNA: TGTGCCAGCAGCCATTGGGGGAGGGCTAAAGAGACCCAGTACTTC

V gene: TRBV6-5
D gene: -
clone size: many
J gene: TRBJ2-1
CDR3 protein: CASSYSNREQFF
CDR3 DNA: TGTGCCAGCAGTTACTCCAACAGGGAGCAGTTCTTC

V gene: TRBV6-1
D gene: -
clone size: many
J gene: TRBJ2-7
CDR3 protein: CASSEDFDQPAPDEQYF
CDR3 DNA: TGTGCCAGCAGTGAGGATTTTGACCAGCCAGCCCCGGACGAGCAGTACTTC

V gene: TRBV20-1
D gene: -
clone size: -
J gene: TRBJ2-7
CDR3 protein: CSARNPGEYEQYF
CDR3 DNA: TGCAGTGCTAGAAACCCGGGAGAGTACGAGCAGTACTTC

V gene: TRBV29-1
D gene: -
clone size: few
J gene: TRBJ2-7
CDR3 protein: CSVEVQGYYEQYF
CDR3 DNA: TGCAGCGTTGAAGTCCAGGGGTACTACGAGCAGTACTTC

V gene: TRBV5-1
D gene: -
clone size: few
J gene: TRBJ1-1
CDR3 protein: CASEPGHFMNTEAFF
CDR3 DNA: TGCGCCAGTGAACCGGGACACTTCATGAACACTGAAGCTTTCTTT

V gene: TRBV12-3/TRBV12-4
D gene: -
clone size: few
J gene: TRBJ2-2
CDR3 protein: CASSLEGTPMNTGELFF
CDR3 DNA: TGTGCCAGCAGTTTAGAAGGGACACCAATGAACACCGGGGAGCTGTTTTTT

V gene: TRBV20-1
D gene: -
clone size: -
J gene: TRBJ2-1
CDR3 protein: CSARATPGNEQFF
CDR3 DNA: TGCAGTGCTAGAGCCACCCCCGGCAATGAGCAGTTCTTC

V gene: TRBV3-1
D gene: -
clone size: -
J gene: TRBJ2-1
CDR3 protein: CASSFLTGTPNEQFF
CDR3 DNA: TGTGCCAGCAGCTTCCTGACAGGGACTCCTAATGAGCAGTTCTTC

V gene: TRBV20-1
D gene: TRBD1
clone size: many
J gene: TRBJ2-1
CDR3 protein: CSADRVSYNEQFF
CDR3 DNA: TGCAGTGCTGACAGGGTGTCCTACAATGAGCAGTTCTTC

V gene: TRBV9
D gene: -
clone size: -
J gene: TRBJ2-7
CDR3 protein: CASSVNPVLVNEQYF
CDR3 DNA: TGTGCCAGCAGCGTAAATCCCGTCCTGGTGAACGAGCAGTACTTC

V gene: TRBV6-2/TRBV6-3
D gene: -
clone size: many
J gene: TRBJ2-7
CDR3 protein: CASSSASEQYF
CDR3 DNA: TGTGCCAGCTCTTCAGCATCCGAGCAGTACTTC

V gene: TRBV20-1
D gene: TRBD1
clone size: -
J gene: TRBJ2-7
CDR3 protein: CSARYRGRGQGYYEQYF
CDR3 DNA: TGCAGTGCTAGATATCGAGGCCGCGGACAGGGATACTACGAGCAGTACTTC

V gene: TRBV5-1
D gene: TRBD1
clone size: -
J gene: TRBJ2-7
CDR3 protein: CASSSWTGGDYEQYF
CDR3 DNA: TGCGCCAGCAGCTCCTGGACAGGGGGCGACTACGAGCAGTACTTC

V gene: TRBV19
D gene: TRBD1
clone size: -
J gene: TRBJ2-4
CDR3 protein: CASSVGTGVAKNIQYF
CDR3 DNA: TGTGCCAGTAGTGTCGGGACAGGGGTTGCCAAAAACATTCAGTACTTC

V gene: TRBV15
D gene: -
clone size: -
J gene: TRBJ2-1
CDR3 protein: CATTQGTFYNEQFF
CDR3 DNA: TGTGCCACGACCCAGGGAACCTTCTACAATGAGCAGTTCTTC

V gene: TRBV20-1
D gene: -
clone size: -
J gene: TRBJ2-7
CDR3 protein: CSARDRSGDPHEQYF
CDR3 DNA: TGCAGTGCTAGAGATCGGTCAGGGGATCCCCACGAGCAGTACTTC

V gene: TRBV6-2/TRBV6-3
D gene: TRBD2
clone size: once
J gene: TRBJ2-3
CDR3 protein: CASSYTSGSLGDTQYF
CDR3 DNA: TGTGCCAGCAGTTACACTAGCGGGAGCTTGGGAGATACGCAGTATTTT

V gene: TRBV6-1
D gene: -
clone size: -
J gene: TRBJ1-4
CDR3 protein: CASSEFDGWGDEKLFF
CDR3 DNA: TGTGCCAGCAGTGAATTCGACGGATGGGGGGATGAAAAACTGTTTTTT

V gene: TRBV7-2
D gene: -
clone size: few
J gene: TRBJ2-7
CDR3 protein: CASSLGRRGYEQYF
CDR3 DNA: TGTGCCAGCAGCTTAGGGCGACGGGGCTACGAGCAGTACTTC

V gene: TRBV4-1
D gene: -
clone size: few
J gene: TRBJ2-1
CDR3 protein: CASSQDRTTGNEQFF
CDR3 DNA: TGCGCCAGCAGCCAAGACCGGACAACGGGCAATGAGCAGTTCTTC

V gene: TRBV20-1
D gene: -
clone size: many
J gene: TRBJ2-3
CDR3 protein: CSASLTDTQYF
CDR3 DNA: TGCAGTGCTAGTCTCACAGATACGCAGTATTTT

V gene: TRBV20-1
D gene: -
clone size: many
J gene: TRBJ2-3
CDR3 protein: CSAYGLLTDTQYF
CDR3 DNA: TGCAGTGCTTACGGATTACTCACAGATACGCAGTATTTT

V gene: TRBV6-1
D gene: TRBD2
clone size: -
J gene: TRBJ2-2
CDR3 protein: CASSVRGGPGELFF
CDR3 DNA: TGTGCCAGCAGTGTCCGGGGGGGCCCCGGGGAGCTGTTTTTT

V gene: TRBV28
D gene: TRBD1
clone size: few
J gene: TRBJ2-3
CDR3 protein: CASSTPRQGTKPNTQYF
CDR3 DNA: TGTGCCAGCAGCACTCCCCGACAGGGGACCAAACCGAATACGCAGTATTTT

V gene: TRBV28
D gene: TRBD1
clone size: many
J gene: TRBJ2-3
CDR3 protein: CASRRTGGADTQYF
CDR3 DNA: TGTGCCAGCAGGCGAACAGGGGGCGCGGATACGCAGTATTTT

V gene: TRBV6-5
D gene: TRBD2
clone size: many
J gene: TRBJ2-3
CDR3 protein: CASSYFASGSTDTQYF
CDR3 DNA: TGTGCCAGCAGTTACTTCGCTAGCGGTAGCACAGATACGCAGTATTTT

V gene: TRBV29-1
D gene: -
clone size: many
J gene: TRBJ1-1
CDR3 protein: CSVEDRGRNTEAFF
CDR3 DNA: TGCAGCGTTGAAGATCGAGGGAGGAACACTGAAGCTTTCTTT

V gene: TRBV12-3/TRBV12-4
D gene: -
clone size: few
J gene: TRBJ1-3
CDR3 protein: CASSLVRSNTIYF
CDR3 DNA: TGTGCCAGCAGTTTAGTAAGGAGTAACACCATATATTTT

V gene: TRBV20-1
D gene: TRBD2
clone size: -
J gene: TRBJ2-1
CDR3 protein: CSARVLAGINEQFF
CDR3 DNA: TGCAGTGCTAGAGTCCTAGCGGGGATTAATGAGCAGTTCTTC